This note documents a single TCR beta chain sequence. Its antigen is still unknown. One base away there is no much larger clone; base qualities are not given. Each collaborating institution followed its own protocols to collect whole blood in K2EDTA tubes. For TCRbeta analysis, collaborators shipped samples as frozen whole blood, isolated PBMCs, or DNA extracted from either of those sample types. TCRbeta CDR3 regions were amplified from genomic DNA by means of the immunoSEQ Assay, a bias-controlled multiplex PCR. On the study's bioinformatics: Nucleated cell counts per sample were estimated from amplification of reference gene primers within the assay. Sequence reads were collapsed and filtered to measure the absolute abundance of every unique TCRbeta CDR3 rearrangement. Productive Simpson clonality was computed per sample as the square root of Simpson's diversity index over productive rearrangements. TCRdb limited this immuneACCESS table to in-frame rearrangements with V and J called. A share of clones is missing; checked studies link under half to unresolved V genes, and the rest is unexplained. That table is the source of V, J and clone size, and D and trimming were worked out from the DNA. The sample has about 130,000 clones on record, over 75% of them singletons. 25% to 30% of the sample comes from the top ten.

The data were obtained in a study of blood T cell repertoires in COVID-19 (dated by TCRdb to 2020 to 2022). With regard to the full study: Collaborator samples came from the United States, Italy and Spain and covered acute and convalescent phases of COVID-19. The repertoires were released in a freely available public database meant as a resource for research on the immune response to SARS-CoV-2. The sample metadata nearly always contained a de-identified subject ID, COVID-19 status, age in years and sex. The dataset comprised deeply sampled blood TCRbeta repertoires from subjects exposed to, actively infected with, or recovered from COVID-19. The prospective study material was composed of cDNA or gDNA derived from T cells, B-cell-depleted T cells, or PBMCs. Where available, HLA class I and class II types were taken from metadata supplied by the sample provider and were not determined by assay-based typing. Samples came from the ongoing ImmuneRACE study (first 160 participants) plus 1,254 subjects from 6 global collaborators.

The paper as a whole reports these results and caveats: The amount of clinical and demographic metadata varied by source and participant and was provided uncurated.

Material for sequencing was peripheral blood. This receptor was taken from an elderly woman with acute or convalescent COVID-19.

Here is the DNA: TGTGCCAGCAGTGAACCAGGGAATGGACCGCGAGCGGGCTACACCTTC. It encodes CASSEPGNGPRAGYTF. Recombination linked TRBV6-1 to TRBJ1-2, and the D gene may be TRBD1, 5 bases matching. CDR1 MNHNS and CDR2 SASEGT were looked up in the germline V gene. V gives up 2 bases and J gives up 8 bases, and the segment between their germline ends measures 21 bases. The CDR3 spans 16 residues, from the cysteine through the phenylalanine. Here the CDR3 DNA is all that survives: 48 bases in frame from base 1.